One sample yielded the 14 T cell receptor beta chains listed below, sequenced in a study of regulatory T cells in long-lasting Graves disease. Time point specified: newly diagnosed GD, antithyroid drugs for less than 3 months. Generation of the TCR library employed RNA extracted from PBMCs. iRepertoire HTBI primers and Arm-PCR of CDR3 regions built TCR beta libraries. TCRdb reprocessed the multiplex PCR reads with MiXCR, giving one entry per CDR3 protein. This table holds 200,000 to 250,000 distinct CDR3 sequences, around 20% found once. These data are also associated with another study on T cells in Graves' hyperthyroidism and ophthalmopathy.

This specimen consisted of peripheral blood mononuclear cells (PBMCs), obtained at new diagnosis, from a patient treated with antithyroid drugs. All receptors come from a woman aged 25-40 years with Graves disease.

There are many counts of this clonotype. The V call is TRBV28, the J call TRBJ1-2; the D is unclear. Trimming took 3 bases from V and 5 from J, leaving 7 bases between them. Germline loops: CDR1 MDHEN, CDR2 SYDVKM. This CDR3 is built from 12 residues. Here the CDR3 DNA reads TGTGCCAGCAGTTTGGACCCGTATGGCTACACCTTC. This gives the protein CASSLDPYGYTF.

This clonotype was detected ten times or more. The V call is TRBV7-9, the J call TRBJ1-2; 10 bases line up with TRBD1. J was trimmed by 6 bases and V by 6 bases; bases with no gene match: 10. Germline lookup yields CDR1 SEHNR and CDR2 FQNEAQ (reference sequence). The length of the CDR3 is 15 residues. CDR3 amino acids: CASSQGDRGRHGYTF. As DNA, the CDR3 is TGTGCCAGCAGTCAAGGGGACAGGGGCCGGCATGGCTACACCTTC.

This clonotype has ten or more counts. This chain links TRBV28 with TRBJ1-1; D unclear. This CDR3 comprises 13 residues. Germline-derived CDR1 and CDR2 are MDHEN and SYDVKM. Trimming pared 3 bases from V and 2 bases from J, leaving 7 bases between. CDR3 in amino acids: CASSLIHNTEAFF. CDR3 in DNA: TGTGCCAGCAGTTTGATTCATAACACTGAAGCTTTCTTT.

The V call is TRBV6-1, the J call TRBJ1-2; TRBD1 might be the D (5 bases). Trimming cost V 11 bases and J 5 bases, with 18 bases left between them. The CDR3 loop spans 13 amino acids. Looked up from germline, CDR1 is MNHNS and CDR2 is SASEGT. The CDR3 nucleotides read TGTGCCGGGTTGGGACTGTTGGGGTATGGCTACACCTTC. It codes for CAGLGLLGYGYTF.

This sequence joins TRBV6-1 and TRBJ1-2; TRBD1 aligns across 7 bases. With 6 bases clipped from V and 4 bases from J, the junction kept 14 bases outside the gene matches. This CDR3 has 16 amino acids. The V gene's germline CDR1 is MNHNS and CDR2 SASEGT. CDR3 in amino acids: CASRPRDSAGSYGYTF. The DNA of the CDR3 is TGTGCCAGCAGACCCCGGGACAGCGCTGGGAGCTATGGCTACACCTTC.

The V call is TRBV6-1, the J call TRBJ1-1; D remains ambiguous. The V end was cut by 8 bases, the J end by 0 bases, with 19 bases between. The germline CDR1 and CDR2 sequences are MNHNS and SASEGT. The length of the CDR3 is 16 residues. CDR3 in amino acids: CASREGGQYVNTEAFF. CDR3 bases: TGTGCCAGCCGAGAGGGCGGCCAATATGTGAACACTGAAGCTTTCTTT.

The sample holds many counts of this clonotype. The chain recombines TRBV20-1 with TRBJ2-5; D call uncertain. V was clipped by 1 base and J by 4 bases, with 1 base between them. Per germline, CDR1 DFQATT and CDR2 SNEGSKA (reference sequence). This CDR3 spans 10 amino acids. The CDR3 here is CSARAETQYF. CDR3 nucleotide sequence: TGCAGTGCTAGAGCAGAGACCCAGTACTTC.

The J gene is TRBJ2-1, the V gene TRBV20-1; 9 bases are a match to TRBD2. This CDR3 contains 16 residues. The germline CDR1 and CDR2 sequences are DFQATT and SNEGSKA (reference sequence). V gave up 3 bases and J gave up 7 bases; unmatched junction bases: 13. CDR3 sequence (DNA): TGCAGTGCTAGGTCGGCGGGGGGGGTGGGGTGGAATGAGCAGTTCTTC. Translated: CSARSAGGVGWNEQFF.

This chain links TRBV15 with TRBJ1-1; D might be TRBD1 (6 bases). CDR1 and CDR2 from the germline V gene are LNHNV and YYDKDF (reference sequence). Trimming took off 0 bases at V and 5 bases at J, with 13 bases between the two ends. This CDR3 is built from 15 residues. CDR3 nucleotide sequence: TGTGCCACCAGCAGAGACCAGGGGATTAGTACTGAAGCTTTCTTT. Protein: CATSRDQGISTEAFF. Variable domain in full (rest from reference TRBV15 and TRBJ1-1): DAMVIQNPRYQVTQFGKPVTLSCSQTLNHNVMYWYQQKSSQAPKLLFHYYDKDFNNEADTPDNFQSRRPNTSFCFLDIRSPGLGDTAMYLCATSRDQGISTEAFFGQGTRLTVV.

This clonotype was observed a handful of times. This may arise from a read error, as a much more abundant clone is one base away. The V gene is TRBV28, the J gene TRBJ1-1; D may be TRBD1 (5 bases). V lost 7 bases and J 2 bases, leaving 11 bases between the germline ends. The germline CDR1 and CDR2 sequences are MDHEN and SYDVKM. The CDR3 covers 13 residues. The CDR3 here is CASTGGVNTEAFF. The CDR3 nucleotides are TGTGCCAGCACCGGAGGGGTTAACACTGAAGCTTTCTTT. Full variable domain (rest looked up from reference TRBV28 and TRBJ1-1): DVKVTQSSRYLVKRTGEKVFLECVQDMDHENMFWYRQDPGLGLRLIYFSYDVKMKEKGDIPEGYSVSREKKERFSLILESASTNQTSMYLCASTGGVNTEAFFGQGTRLTVV.

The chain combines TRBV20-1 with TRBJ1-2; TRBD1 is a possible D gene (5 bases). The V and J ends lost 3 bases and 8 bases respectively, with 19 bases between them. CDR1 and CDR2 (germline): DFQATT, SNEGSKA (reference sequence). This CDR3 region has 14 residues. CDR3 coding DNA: TGCAGTGCTAGGGGTGGGGGACCACTTGCCGGCTACACCTTC. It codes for CSARGGGPLAGYTF.

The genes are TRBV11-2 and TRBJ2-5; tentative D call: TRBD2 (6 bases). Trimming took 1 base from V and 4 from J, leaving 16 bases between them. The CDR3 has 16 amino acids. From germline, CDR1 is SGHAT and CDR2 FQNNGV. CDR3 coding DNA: TGTGCCAGCAGCTTAGGCCCCCAGGGAGGTGCAGAGACCCAGTACTTC. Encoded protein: CASSLGPQGGAETQYF.

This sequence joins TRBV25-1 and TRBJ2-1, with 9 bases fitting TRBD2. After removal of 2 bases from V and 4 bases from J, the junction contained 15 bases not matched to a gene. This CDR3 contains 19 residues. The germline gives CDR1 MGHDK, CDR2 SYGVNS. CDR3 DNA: TGTGCCAGCAGTGAACCCCCGAGGGGTAGCGGGGGCGAGTACAATGAGCAGTTCTTC. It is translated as CASSEPPRGSGGEYNEQFF.

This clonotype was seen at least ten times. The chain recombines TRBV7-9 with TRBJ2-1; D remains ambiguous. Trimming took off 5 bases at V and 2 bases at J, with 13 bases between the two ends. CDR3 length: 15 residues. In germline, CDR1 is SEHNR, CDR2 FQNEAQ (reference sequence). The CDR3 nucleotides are TGTGCCAGCAGCCGCTCTAGGGTCCCCTACAATGAGCAGTTCTTC. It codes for CASSRSRVPYNEQFF.